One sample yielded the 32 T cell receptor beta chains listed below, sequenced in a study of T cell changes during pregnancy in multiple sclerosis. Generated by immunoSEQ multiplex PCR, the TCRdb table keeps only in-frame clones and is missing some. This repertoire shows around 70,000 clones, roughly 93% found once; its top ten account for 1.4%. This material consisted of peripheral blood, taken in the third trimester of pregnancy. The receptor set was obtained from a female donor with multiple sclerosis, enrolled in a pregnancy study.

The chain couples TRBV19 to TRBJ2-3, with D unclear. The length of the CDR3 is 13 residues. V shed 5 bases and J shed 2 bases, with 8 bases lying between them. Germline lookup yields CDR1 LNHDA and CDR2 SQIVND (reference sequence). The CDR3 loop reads CASSPQATDTQYF. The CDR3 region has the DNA TGTGCCAGTAGTCCGCAGGCCACAGATACGCAGTATTTT.

The CDR3: CASSPQFSGVGETQYF. In nucleotides, the CDR3 is TGTGCCAGCTCACCACAATTTAGCGGGGTCGGAGAGACCCAGTACTTC. V gene TRBV18 combines with J gene TRBJ2-5; TRBD2 matches 8 bases. Germline CDR1 and CDR2: KGHSH and LQKENI. This CDR3 comprises 16 residues. Germline trimming cut 1 base from V and 4 bases from J; bases unmatched to any gene: 8.

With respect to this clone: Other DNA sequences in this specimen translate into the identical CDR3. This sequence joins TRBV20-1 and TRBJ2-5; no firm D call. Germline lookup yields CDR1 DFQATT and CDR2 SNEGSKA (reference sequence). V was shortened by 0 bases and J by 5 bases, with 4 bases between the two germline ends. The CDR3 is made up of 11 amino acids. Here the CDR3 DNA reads TGCAGTGCTAGAGATCGGGAGACCCAGTACTTC. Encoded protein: CSARDRETQYF.

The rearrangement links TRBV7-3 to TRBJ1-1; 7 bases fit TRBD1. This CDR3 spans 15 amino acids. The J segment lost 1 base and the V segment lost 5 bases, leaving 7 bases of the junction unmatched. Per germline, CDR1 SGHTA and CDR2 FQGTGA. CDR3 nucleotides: TGTGCCAGCAGCCTTACCGGGACAGCGAACACTGAAGCTTTCTTT. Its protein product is CASSLTGTANTEAFF.

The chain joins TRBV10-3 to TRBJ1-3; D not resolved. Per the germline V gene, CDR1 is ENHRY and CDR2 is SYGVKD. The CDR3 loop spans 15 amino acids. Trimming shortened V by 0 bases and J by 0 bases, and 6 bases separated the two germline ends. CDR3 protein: CAISESRSSGNTIYF. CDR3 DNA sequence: TGTGCCATCAGTGAGTCGCGGAGCTCTGGAAACACCATATATTTT.

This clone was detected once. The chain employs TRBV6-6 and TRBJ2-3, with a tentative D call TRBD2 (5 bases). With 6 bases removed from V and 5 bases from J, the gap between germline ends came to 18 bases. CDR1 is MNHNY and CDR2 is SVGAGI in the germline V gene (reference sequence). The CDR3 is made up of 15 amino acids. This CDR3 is CASRTLASYIDTQYF. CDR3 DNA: TGTGCCAGCAGGACCTTAGCGAGTTACATAGATACGCAGTATTTT.

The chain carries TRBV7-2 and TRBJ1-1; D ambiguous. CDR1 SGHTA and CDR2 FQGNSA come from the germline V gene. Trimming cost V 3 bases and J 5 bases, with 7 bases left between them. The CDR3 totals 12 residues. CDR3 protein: CASSFTRTEAFF. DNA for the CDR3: TGTGCCAGCAGCTTTACCAGGACTGAAGCTTTCTTT.

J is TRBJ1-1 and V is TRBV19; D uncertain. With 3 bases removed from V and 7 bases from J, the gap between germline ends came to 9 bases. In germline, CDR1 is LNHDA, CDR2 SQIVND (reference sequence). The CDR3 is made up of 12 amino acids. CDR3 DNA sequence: TGTGCCAGTAGTATGGCCCGGAGTGAAGCTTTCTTT. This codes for CASSMARSEAFF.

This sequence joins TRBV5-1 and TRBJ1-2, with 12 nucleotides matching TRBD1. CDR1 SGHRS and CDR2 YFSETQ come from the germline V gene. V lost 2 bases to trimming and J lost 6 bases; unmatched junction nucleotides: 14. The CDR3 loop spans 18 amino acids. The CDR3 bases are TGCGCCAGCAGCTTACTCCCACAAACGGGGACAGGGGGCAATGGCTACACCTTC. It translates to CASSLLPQTGTGGNGYTF.

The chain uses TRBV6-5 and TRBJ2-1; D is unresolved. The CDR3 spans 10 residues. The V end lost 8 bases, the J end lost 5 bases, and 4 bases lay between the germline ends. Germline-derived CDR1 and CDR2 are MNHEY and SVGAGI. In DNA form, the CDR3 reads TGTGCCAGCGGCAACAATGAGCAGTTCTTC. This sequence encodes CASGNNEQFF.

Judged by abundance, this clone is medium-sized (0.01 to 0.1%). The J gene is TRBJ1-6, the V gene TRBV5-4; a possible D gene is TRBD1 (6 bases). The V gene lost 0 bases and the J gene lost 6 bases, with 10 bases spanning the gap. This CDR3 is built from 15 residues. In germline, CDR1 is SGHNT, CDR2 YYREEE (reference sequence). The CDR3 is CASSLADRRNSPLHF. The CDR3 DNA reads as TGTGCCAGCAGCTTGGCCGACAGGCGTAATTCACCCCTCCACTTT.

The CDR3 DNA reads as TGTGCCAGCAGCTTAGCTGACAGACAGACCCAGTACTTC. It yields the protein CASSLADRQTQYF. V is TRBV7-6 and J is TRBJ2-5, with D perhaps matching TRBD1 (5 bases). The V and J ends lost 0 bases and 6 bases respectively, with 8 bases between them. This CDR3 is 13 amino acids long. Germline lookup yields CDR1 SGHVS and CDR2 FNYEAQ.

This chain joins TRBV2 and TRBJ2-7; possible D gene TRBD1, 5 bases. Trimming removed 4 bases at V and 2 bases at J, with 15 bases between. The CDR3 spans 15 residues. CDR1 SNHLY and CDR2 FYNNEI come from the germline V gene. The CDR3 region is CASSGIRQRPYEQYF. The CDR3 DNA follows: TGTGCCAGCAGTGGTATAAGACAGCGTCCCTACGAGCAGTACTTC.

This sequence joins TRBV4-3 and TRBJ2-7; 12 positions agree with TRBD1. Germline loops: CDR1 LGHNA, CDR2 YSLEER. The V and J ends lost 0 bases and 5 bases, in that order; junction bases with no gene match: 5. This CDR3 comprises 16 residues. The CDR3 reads CASSQDSGTGGNEQYF. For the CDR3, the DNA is TGCGCCAGCAGCCAAGATTCAGGGACAGGGGGCAACGAGCAGTACTTC.

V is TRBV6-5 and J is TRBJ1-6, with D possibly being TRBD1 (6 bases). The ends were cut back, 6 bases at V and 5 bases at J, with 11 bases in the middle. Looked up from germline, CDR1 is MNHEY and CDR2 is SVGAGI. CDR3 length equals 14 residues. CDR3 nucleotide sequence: TGTGCCAGCAGAATTTGGACAGATAATTCACCCCTCCACTTT. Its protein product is CASRIWTDNSPLHF.

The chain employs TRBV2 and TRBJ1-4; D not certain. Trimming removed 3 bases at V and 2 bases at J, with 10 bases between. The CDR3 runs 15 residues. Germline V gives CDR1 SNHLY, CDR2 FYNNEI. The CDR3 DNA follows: TGTGCCAGCAGTGAGCTAGGTGGGACTAATGAAAAACTGTTTTTT. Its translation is CASSELGGTNEKLFF.

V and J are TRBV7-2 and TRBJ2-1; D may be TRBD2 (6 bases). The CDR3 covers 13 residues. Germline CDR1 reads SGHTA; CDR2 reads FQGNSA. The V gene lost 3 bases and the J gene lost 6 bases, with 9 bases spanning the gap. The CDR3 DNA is TGTGCCAGCAGCTTGCGGGGCTCCAATGAGCAGTTCTTC. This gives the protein CASSLRGSNEQFF. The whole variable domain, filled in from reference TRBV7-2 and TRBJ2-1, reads GAGVSQSPSNKVTEKGKDVELRCDPISGHTALYWYRQSLGQGLEFLIYFQGNSAPDKSGLPSDRFSAERTGGSVSTLTIQRTQQEDSAVYLCASSLRGSNEQFFGPGTRLTVL.

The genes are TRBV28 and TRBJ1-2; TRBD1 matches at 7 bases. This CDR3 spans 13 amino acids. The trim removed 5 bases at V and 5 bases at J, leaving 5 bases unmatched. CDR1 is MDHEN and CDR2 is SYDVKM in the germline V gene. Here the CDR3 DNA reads TGTGCCAGCAGTCCCGGGACAGATTATGGCTACACCTTC. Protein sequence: CASSPGTDYGYTF.

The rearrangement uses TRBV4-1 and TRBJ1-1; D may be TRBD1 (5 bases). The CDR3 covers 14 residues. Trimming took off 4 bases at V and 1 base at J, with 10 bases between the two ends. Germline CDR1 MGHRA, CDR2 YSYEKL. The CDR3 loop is CASSPFQGNTEAFF. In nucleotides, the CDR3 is TGCGCCAGCAGCCCCTTTCAGGGGAACACTGAAGCTTTCTTT.

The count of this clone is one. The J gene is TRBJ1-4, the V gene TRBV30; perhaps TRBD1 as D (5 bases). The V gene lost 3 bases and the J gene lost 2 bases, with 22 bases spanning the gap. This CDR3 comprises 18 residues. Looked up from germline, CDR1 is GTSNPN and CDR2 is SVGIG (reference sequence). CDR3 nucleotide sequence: TGTGCCTGGAGCCTGACGCGGGGCCTAATGAGTACTAATGAAAAACTGTTTTTT. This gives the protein CAWSLTRGLMSTNEKLFF. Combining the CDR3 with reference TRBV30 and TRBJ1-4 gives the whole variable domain SQTIHQWPATLVQPVGSPLSLECTVEGTSNPNLYWYRQAAGRGLQLLFYSVGIGQISSEVPQNLSASRPQDRQFILSSKKLLLSDSGFYLCAWSLTRGLMSTNEKLFFGSGTQLSVL.

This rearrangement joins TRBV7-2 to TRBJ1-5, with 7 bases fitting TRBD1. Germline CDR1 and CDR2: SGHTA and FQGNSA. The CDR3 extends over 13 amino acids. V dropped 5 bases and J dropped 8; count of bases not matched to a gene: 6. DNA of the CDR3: TGTGCCAGCAGCACGGACAGGCTTGAGCCCCAGCATTTT. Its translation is CASSTDRLEPQHF.

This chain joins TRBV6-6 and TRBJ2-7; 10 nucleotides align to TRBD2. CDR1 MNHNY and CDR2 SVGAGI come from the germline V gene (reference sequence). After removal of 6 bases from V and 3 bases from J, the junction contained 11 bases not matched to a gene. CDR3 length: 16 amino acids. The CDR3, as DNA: TGTGCCAGCAGCCCCCGTTGGAGCGGGGGGGTCTACGAGCAGTACTTC. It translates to CASSPRWSGGVYEQYF.

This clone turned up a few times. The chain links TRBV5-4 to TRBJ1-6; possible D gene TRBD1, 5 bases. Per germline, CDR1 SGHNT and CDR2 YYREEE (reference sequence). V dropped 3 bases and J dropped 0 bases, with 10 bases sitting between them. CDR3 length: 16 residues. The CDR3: CASSSRVSSYNSPLHF. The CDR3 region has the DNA TGTGCCAGCAGCTCCAGGGTGAGCTCCTATAATTCACCCCTCCACTTT.

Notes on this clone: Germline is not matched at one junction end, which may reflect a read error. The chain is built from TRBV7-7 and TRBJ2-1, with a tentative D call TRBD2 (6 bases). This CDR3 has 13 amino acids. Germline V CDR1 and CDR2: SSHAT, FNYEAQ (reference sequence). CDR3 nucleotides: TGTGCTAGCAGCCCCGGAGGGTGGAATGAGCAGTTCTTC. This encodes CASSPGGWNEQFF. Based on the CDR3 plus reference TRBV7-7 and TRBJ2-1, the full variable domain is GAGVSQSPRYKVTKRGQDVTLRCDPISSHATLYWYQQALGQGPEFLTYFNYEAQPDKSGLPSDRFSAERPEGSISTLTIQRTEQRDSAMYRCASSPGGWNEQFFGPGTRLTVL.

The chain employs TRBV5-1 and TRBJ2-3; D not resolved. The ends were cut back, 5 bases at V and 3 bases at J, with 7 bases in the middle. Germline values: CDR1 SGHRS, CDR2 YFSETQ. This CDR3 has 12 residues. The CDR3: CASRSQTDTQYF. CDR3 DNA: TGCGCCAGCAGGTCCCAGACAGATACGCAGTATTTT.

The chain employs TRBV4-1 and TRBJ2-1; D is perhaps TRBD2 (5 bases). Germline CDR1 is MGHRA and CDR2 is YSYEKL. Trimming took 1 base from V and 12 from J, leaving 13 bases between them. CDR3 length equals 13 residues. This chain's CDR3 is CASSQVGSRGQFF. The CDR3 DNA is TGCGCCAGCAGCCAAGTGGGGTCCCGGGGGCAGTTCTTC.

The CDR3 DNA sequence: TGTGCCAGCAGCTTAAGGCTAGACCCTTGTTTTCGAGAGACCCAGTACTTC. This sequence encodes CASSLRLDPCFRETQYF. This rearrangement joins TRBV7-3 to TRBJ2-5; D is ambiguous. Germline loops: CDR1 SGHTA, CDR2 FQGTGA. V dropped 1 base and J dropped 4 bases, with 19 bases sitting between them. This CDR3 contains 17 residues.

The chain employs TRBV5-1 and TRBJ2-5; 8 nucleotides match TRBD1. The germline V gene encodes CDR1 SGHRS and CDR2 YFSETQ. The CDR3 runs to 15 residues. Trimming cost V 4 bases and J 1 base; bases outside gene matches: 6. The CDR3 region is CASSLLTGAQETQYF. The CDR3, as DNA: TGCGCCAGCAGCCTCCTGACAGGGGCCCAAGAGACCCAGTACTTC.

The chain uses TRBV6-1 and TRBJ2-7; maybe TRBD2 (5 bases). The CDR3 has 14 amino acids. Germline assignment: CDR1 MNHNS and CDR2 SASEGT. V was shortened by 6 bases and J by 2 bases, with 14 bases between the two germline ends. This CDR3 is CASREDRRAYEQYF. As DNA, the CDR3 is TGTGCCAGCAGGGAGGACCGACGGGCCTACGAGCAGTACTTC.

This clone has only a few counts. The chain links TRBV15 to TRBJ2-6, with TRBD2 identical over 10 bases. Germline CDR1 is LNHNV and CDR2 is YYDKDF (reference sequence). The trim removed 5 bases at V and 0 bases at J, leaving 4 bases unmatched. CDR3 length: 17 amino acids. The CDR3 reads CATSGGTSVSGANVLTF. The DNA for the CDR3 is TGTGCCACCAGCGGCGGGACTAGCGTCTCTGGGGCCAACGTCCTGACTTTC. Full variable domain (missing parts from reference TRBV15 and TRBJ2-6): DAMVIQNPRYQVTQFGKPVTLSCSQTLNHNVMYWYQQKSSQAPKLLFHYYDKDFNNEADTPDNFQSRRPNTSFCFLDIRSPGLGDTAMYLCATSGGTSVSGANVLTFGAGSRLTVL.

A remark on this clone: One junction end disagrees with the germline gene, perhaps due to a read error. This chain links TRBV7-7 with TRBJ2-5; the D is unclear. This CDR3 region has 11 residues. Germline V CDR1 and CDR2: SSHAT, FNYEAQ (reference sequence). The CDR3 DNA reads TGTGCTAGCAGCTCCGGAGAGACCCAGTACTTC. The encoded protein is CASSSGETQYF. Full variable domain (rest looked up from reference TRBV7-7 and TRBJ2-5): GAGVSQSPRYKVTKRGQDVTLRCDPISSHATLYWYQQALGQGPEFLTYFNYEAQPDKSGLPSDRFSAERPEGSISTLTIQRTEQRDSAMYRCASSSGETQYFGPGTRLLVL.

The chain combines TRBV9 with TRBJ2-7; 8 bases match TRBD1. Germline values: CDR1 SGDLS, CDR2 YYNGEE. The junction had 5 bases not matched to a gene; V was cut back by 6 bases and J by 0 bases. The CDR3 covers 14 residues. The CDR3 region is CASNRQGSSYEQYF. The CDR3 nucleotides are TGTGCCAGCAATAGACAGGGGAGCTCCTACGAGCAGTACTTC. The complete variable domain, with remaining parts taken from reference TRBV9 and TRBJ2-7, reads DSGVTQTPKHLITATGQRVTLRCSPRSGDLSVYWYQQSLDQGLQFLIQYYNGEERAKGNILERFSAQQFPDLHSELNLSSLELGDSALYFCASNRQGSSYEQYFGPGTRLTVT.